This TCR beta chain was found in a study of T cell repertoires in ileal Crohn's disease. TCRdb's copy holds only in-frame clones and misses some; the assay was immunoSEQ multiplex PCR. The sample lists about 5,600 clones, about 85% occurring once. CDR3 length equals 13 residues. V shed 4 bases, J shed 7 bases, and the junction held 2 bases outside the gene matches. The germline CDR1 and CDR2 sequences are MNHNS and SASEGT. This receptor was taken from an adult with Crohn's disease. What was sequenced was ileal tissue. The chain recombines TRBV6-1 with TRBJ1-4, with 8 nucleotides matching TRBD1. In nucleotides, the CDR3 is TGTGCCAGCAGTGGGCAGGGGGCTGAAAAACTGTTTTTT. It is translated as CASSGQGAEKLFF.